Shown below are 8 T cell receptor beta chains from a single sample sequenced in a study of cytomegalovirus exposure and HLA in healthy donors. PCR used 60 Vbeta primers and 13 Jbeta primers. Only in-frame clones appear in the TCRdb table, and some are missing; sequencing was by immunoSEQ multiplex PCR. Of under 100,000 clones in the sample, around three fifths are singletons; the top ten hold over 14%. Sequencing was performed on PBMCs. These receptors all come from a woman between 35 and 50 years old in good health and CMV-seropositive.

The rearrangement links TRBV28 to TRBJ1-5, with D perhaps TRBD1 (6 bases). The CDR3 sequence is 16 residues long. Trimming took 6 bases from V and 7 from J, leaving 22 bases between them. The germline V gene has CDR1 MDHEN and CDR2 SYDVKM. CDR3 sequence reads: CASSQLGGLQRQPQHF. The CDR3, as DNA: TGTGCCAGCAGCCAACTGGGGGGGCTTCAAAGGCAGCCCCAGCATTTT. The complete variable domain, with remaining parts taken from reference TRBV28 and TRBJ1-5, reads DVKVTQSSRYLVKRTGEKVFLECVQDMDHENMFWYRQDPGLGLRLIYFSYDVKMKEKGDIPEGYSVSREKKERFSLILESASTNQTSMYLCASSQLGGLQRQPQHFGDGTRLSIL.

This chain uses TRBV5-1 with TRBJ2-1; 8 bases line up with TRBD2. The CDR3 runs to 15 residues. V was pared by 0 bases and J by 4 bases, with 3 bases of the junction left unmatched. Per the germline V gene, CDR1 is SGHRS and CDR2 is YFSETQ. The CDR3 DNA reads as TGCGCCAGCAGCTTGGACGGGAGGGGGTACAATGAGCAGTTCTTC. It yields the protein CASSLDGRGYNEQFF.

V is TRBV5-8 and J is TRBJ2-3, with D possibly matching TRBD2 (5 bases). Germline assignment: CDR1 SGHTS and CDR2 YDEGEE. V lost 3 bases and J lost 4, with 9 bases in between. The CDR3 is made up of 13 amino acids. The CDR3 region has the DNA TGTGCCAGCAGCTCGCAAGCGGCAGATACGCAGTATTTT. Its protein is CASSSQAADTQYF.

CDR3 sequence reads: CASSLRGTEAFF. CDR3 DNA: TGTGCCAGCAGCTTAAGGGGTACTGAAGCTTTCTTT. J is TRBJ1-1 and V is TRBV7-9; possibly TRBD1 for D (5 bases). V lost 2 bases and J 5 bases, leaving 6 bases between the germline ends. The CDR3 is made up of 12 amino acids. CDR1 is SEHNR, CDR2 FQNEAQ, per germline (reference sequence).

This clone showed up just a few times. The CDR3 is CASSIGAGGENEQFF. DNA of the CDR3: TGTGCCAGTAGTATCGGGGCGGGAGGGGAGAATGAGCAGTTCTTC. The V and J genes are TRBV19 and TRBJ2-1; 9 nucleotides align to TRBD2. CDR1 and CDR2 from the germline V gene are LNHDA and SQIVND (reference sequence). V gave up 3 bases and J gave up 7 bases; unmatched junction bases: 7. This CDR3 is built from 15 residues.

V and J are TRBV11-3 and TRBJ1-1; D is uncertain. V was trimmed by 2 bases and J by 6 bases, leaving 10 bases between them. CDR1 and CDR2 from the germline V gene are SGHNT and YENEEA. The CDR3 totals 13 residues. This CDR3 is CASSLTVWSEAFF. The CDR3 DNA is TGTGCCAGCAGCTTAACGGTTTGGTCTGAAGCTTTCTTT.

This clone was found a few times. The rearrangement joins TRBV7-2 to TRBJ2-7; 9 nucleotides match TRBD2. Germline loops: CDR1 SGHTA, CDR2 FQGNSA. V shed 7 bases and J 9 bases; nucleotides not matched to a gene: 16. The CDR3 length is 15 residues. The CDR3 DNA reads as TGTGCCAGCACCCAAAGAGCGGGAGGACTTTCGCGGCAGTACTTC. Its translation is CASTQRAGGLSRQYF.

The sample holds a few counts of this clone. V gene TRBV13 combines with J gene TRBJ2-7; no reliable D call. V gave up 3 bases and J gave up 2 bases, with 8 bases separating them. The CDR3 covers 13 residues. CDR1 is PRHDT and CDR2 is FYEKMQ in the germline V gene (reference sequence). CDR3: CASSLGPAYEQYF. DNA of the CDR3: TGTGCCAGCAGCTTGGGCCCTGCCTACGAGCAGTACTTC.